The T cell receptor (beta chain) described here comes from a study of cytomegalovirus exposure and HLA in healthy donors. General observations from the study: At a 0.05 false discovery rate, a later analysis found about 17,000 TCR beta sequences to be associated with HLA alleles.

V gave up 3 bases and J gave up 4 bases; unmatched junction bases: 13. This CDR3 comprises 19 residues. Germline CDR1 reads PRHDT; CDR2 reads FYEKMQ (reference sequence). On this clone itself: Its antigen is as yet unknown.

The PCR ran on 60 Vbeta and 13 Jbeta primers. As processed by the authors: A follow-up analysis tallied tens of millions of unique TCR beta chains, some 11 million shared. Some clones are missing from TCRdb's copy, which holds only in-frame ones; the method was immunoSEQ multiplex PCR. That table supplies the V and J calls and clone size; D and trimming were determined from the DNA. The sample table includes about 130,000 clones. The sequenced sample consisted of PBMCs. The TCR was taken from a man between 25 and 39 years old in good health and CMV-seronegative. This chain connects TRBV13 to TRBJ1-4; TRBD1 aligns across 11 bases. CDR3 residues: CASSFAEDRGPGGNEKLFF. Here the CDR3 DNA reads TGTGCCAGCAGCTTTGCCGAGGACAGGGGGCCGGGTGGTAATGAAAAACTGTTTTTT.